Here is one T cell receptor beta chain with its context. This specimen includes other DNA sequences encoding the same CDR3. Assay: immunoSEQ multiplex PCR; the TCRdb copy retains only in-frame clones and omits some. This sample has more than 95,000 clones, with roughly 92% found just once. The data are from a study of T cell changes during pregnancy in multiple sclerosis. Germline assignment: CDR1 KGHSH and CDR2 LQKENI. This CDR3 region has 12 residues. Between the trimmed V and J ends, which lost 6 bases and 0 bases, there was a span of 4 bases. This chain joins TRBV18 and TRBJ2-3; D is undetermined. The sample consisted of peripheral blood, taken after pregnancy. The TCR sequence derives from a female donor with multiple sclerosis, enrolled in a pregnancy study. This chain's CDR3 is CASSPSTDTQYF. The CDR3 DNA sequence: TGTGCCAGCTCCCCGAGCACAGATACGCAGTATTTT.